This is a list of T cell receptor beta chains from one sample in a study of T cell responses to AZD1222 COVID-19 vaccine. Clones were read by immunoSEQ multiplex PCR, and TCRdb kept only the in-frame ones, dropping some. The sample includes 110,000 to 150,000 clones, roughly 90% seen only once; the top ten take approximately 3%. The sample consisted of peripheral blood, taken on day 0 of AZD1222 vaccination. The receptor source for this set is an adult in good health. Each CDR3 is given with its conserved first and last residue. A D gene is named only where the DNA matches it firmly. Clone size is stated in some rows and not others, as once, few, many or a class when expanded.

J	size	D	V	CDR3	DNA
TRBJ1-1	.	TRBD1	TRBV19	CASRDRGLRVEAFF	TGTGCCAGCCGGGACAGAGGTCTCAGGGTTGAAGCTTTCTTT
TRBJ1-5	.	.	TRBV7-8	CASLGSNQPQHF	TGTGCCAGTTTGGGGAGCAATCAGCCCCAGCATTTT
TRBJ1-3	few	TRBD1	TRBV6-2/TRBV6-3	CASSPGQGEAGNTIYF	TGTGCCAGCAGCCCTGGACAGGGTGAAGCTGGAAACACCATATATTTT
TRBJ2-5	.	TRBD2	TRBV9	CASSEDGRERETQYF	TGTGCCAGCAGCGAAGACGGGCGGGAGAGGGAGACCCAGTACTTC
TRBJ2-7	few	.	TRBV7-8	CASSAEGAGAFIYEQYF	TGTGCCAGCAGTGCCGAAGGGGCAGGGGCGTTCATCTACGAGCAGTACTTC
TRBJ1-4	.	.	TRBV14	CASSQDLDPEKLFF	TGTGCCAGCAGCCAAGATTTGGACCCCGAAAAACTGTTTTTT
TRBJ1-6	.	TRBD1	TRBV6-5	CAKDRETPLHF	TGTGCCAAAGACAGGGAGACCCCCCTCCACTTT
TRBJ2-3	.	TRBD2	TRBV19	CATLGGRGGSSTDTQYF	TGTGCCACCCTCGGGGGACGGGGGGGATCTAGCACAGATACGCAGTATTTT
TRBJ2-3	.	.	TRBV3-1/TRBV3-2	CASSQRTASTDTQYF	TGTGCCAGCAGCCAACGAACGGCTAGCACAGATACGCAGTATTTT
TRBJ1-2	.	TRBD1	TRBV4-3	CASSQDGGQGFRGYTF	TGCGCCAGCAGCCAAGATGGTGGACAGGGTTTCCGTGGCTACACCTTC
TRBJ2-2	.	.	TRBV7-8	CASNRVSGRGSTGELFF	TGTGCCAGCAACCGCGTTTCGGGTCGGGGATCCACCGGGGAGCTGTTTTTT
TRBJ1-2	.	.	TRBV4-3	CASSHYFSEAGAGGGYTF	TGCGCCAGCAGCCACTATTTCAGCGAGGCAGGGGCGGGAGGTGGCTACACCTTC
TRBJ1-5	few	.	TRBV5-6	CASSLGSNQPQHF	TGTGCCAGCAGCTTGGGAAGCAATCAGCCCCAGCATTTT
TRBJ2-3	few	TRBD2	TRBV7-9	CASSFEGLAGVRYF	TGTGCCAGCAGCTTTGAAGGACTAGCGGGAGTTCGTTATTTT